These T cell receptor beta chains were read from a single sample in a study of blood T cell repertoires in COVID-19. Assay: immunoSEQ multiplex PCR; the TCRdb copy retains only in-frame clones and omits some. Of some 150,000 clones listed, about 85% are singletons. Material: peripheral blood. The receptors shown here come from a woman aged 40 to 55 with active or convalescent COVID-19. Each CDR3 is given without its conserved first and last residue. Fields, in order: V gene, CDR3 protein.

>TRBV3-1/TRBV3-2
ASSRGGGREVGEAF
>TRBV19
ASSLGQGIINGYT
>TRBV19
ASSIVSRRPQPQH
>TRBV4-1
ASSQVVRVGNQPQH
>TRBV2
ASSVDGGQGEGDTQY
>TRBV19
ASSTQGAGTGELF
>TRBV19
ASSIPGQGTRRSPLH
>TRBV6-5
ASSYSGDTRYGYT
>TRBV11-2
ASSQRLAYYEQY
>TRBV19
ASSIDLGTAYNEQF
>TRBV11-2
ASSGDLRSPEAF
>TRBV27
ASSSAAGIYEQY
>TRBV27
ASSLWGTPQKETQY
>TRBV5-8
ASSLAGQGSMEPQH
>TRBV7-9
ASSQEHTEAF
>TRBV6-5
ASSYSTGSSYEQY
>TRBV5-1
ASSLDYSGYNEQF
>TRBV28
ASSGQVIWGNTEAF
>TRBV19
ASSPGLAGVFSSTDTQY
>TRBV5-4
ASSSPRAANQPQH
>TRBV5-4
ASSPRVGVETQY
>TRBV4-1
ASSQQGGLYNTGELF
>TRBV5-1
ASSPQGASKNIQY
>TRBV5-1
ASSLNRPTNEKLF
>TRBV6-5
ASSYRQGAVSTEAF
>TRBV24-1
ATSDLGRDTQY
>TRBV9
ASSVGASGGALNEQF
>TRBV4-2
ASSQDRRGDQPQH
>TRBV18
ASSPDRNYGYT
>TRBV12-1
ASRPRGPEAF
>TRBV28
ASNSWEGLGQPQH
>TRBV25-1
ASSDGQGSEQF
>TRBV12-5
ASGLARVGTDTQY
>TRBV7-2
ASSLEGSGAYEQY
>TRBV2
ASRGETGNNEKLF
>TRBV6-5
ASSFQGSTNEKLF
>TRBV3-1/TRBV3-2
ASSQIVTRASEKLF
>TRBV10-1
ASSGQGAPAEAF
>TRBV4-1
ASSQDLPLSEFGNQPQH
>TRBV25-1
ASSEYPRTGKDGYT
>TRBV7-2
ASSFRGNGYT